These T cell receptor beta chains were read from a single sample in a study of neurological immune-mediated disorders. A single record per CDR3 protein comes from TCRdb applying MiXCR to the 5' RACE reads. The top ten clones hold about 23% of a sample with tens of thousands of distinct CDR3 sequences, just over 4% of them seen once. Sequenced input: CD4+ T cells from blood. These receptors all come from a woman aged 40 to 55 in good health. Both conserved end residues are part of each CDR3. Fields, in order: V gene, D gene, J gene, clone size, CDR3 protein, CDR3 DNA. D genes are given only for firm matches. Clone size is shown for a subset of rows, as once, few, many or a class of expanded clone.

V gene: TRBV28
D gene: TRBD1
J gene: TRBJ2-7
clone size: .
CDR3 protein: CASSPPPGQGFDEQYF
CDR3 DNA: TGTGCCAGCAGTCCACCGCCGGGACAGGGGTTCGACGAGCAGTACTTC

V gene: TRBV18
D gene: .
J gene: TRBJ2-2
clone size: many
CDR3 protein: CASSPQGRGELFF
CDR3 DNA: TGTGCCAGCTCACCACAAGGGAGAGGGGAGCTGTTTTTT

V gene: TRBV5-1
D gene: TRBD1
J gene: TRBJ1-2
clone size: many
CDR3 protein: CASSGGDRALYGYTF
CDR3 DNA: TGCGCCAGCAGCGGCGGGGACAGGGCACTTTATGGCTACACCTTC

V gene: TRBV11-1
D gene: .
J gene: TRBJ2-1
clone size: many
CDR3 protein: CASSLGGQARWEFF
CDR3 DNA: TGTGCCAGCAGCCTCGGGGGGCAGGCACGGTGGGAGTTCTTC

V gene: TRBV20-1
D gene: .
J gene: TRBJ1-4
clone size: many
CDR3 protein: CSASLNTGINEKLFF
CDR3 DNA: TGCAGTGCTAGCCTAAACACGGGGATTAATGAAAAACTGTTTTTT

V gene: TRBV5-1
D gene: .
J gene: TRBJ2-5
clone size: many
CDR3 protein: CASSFQKSSGSTMTQYF
CDR3 DNA: TGCGCCAGCAGCTTCCAGAAATCTAGTGGATCGACTATGACCCAGTACTTC

V gene: TRBV6-2/TRBV6-3
D gene: TRBD1
J gene: TRBJ1-1
clone size: many
CDR3 protein: CASSFTGVNTEAFF
CDR3 DNA: TGTGCCAGCAGTTTTACAGGGGTGAACACTGAAGCTTTCTTT

V gene: TRBV20-1
D gene: TRBD2
J gene: TRBJ2-5
clone size: many
CDR3 protein: CSARGEGKLQETQYF
CDR3 DNA: TGCAGTGCTAGAGGGGAGGGAAAGTTACAAGAGACCCAGTACTTC

V gene: TRBV12-3/TRBV12-4
D gene: .
J gene: TRBJ1-1
clone size: many
CDR3 protein: CASSPLITEAFF
CDR3 DNA: TGTGCCAGCAGCCCACTGATCACTGAAGCTTTCTTT

V gene: TRBV7-7
D gene: .
J gene: TRBJ2-3
clone size: many
CDR3 protein: CASSLDSLTQYF
CDR3 DNA: TGTGCCAGCAGCTTAGACAGTCTGACGCAGTATTTT

V gene: TRBV20-1
D gene: .
J gene: TRBJ1-4
clone size: many
CDR3 protein: CSARETRGGSTNEKLFF
CDR3 DNA: TGCAGTGCTAGAGAAACCAGGGGTGGGTCCACTAATGAAAAACTGTTTTTT

V gene: TRBV7-9
D gene: .
J gene: TRBJ1-2
clone size: many
CDR3 protein: CASSLGRLNYGYTF
CDR3 DNA: TGTGCCAGCAGCCTAGGCAGGCTTAACTATGGCTACACCTTC

V gene: TRBV28
D gene: .
J gene: TRBJ2-3
clone size: many
CDR3 protein: CASSLWGKDTQYF
CDR3 DNA: TGTGCCAGCAGTTTATGGGGGAAAGATACGCAGTATTTT

V gene: TRBV12-3/TRBV12-4
D gene: .
J gene: TRBJ2-1
clone size: many
CDR3 protein: CASSPFYNEQFF
CDR3 DNA: TGTGCCAGCAGTCCCTTTTACAATGAGCAGTTCTTC

V gene: TRBV29-1
D gene: TRBD2
J gene: TRBJ2-3
clone size: many
CDR3 protein: CSVETGGRDTQYF
CDR3 DNA: TGCAGCGTTGAAACGGGGGGGAGAGATACGCAGTATTTT

V gene: TRBV20-1
D gene: .
J gene: TRBJ1-6
clone size: many
CDR3 protein: CSALAGQGSSPLHF
CDR3 DNA: TGCAGTGCTCTCGCCGGGCAGGGGTCTTCACCCCTCCACTTT

V gene: TRBV2
D gene: TRBD1
J gene: TRBJ2-2
clone size: .
CDR3 protein: CASRIGTGRSWELFF
CDR3 DNA: TGTGCCAGCAGGATCGGGACAGGGCGGTCCTGGGAGCTGTTTTTT

V gene: TRBV3-1
D gene: TRBD1
J gene: TRBJ2-4
clone size: many
CDR3 protein: CASSQGRQGEGIQYF
CDR3 DNA: TGTGCCAGCAGCCAAGGCCGACAGGGTGAGGGCATTCAGTACTTC

V gene: TRBV12-3/TRBV12-4
D gene: TRBD1
J gene: TRBJ2-5
clone size: many
CDR3 protein: CASSLRQGAQETQYF
CDR3 DNA: TGTGCCAGCAGTTTAAGACAGGGGGCACAAGAGACCCAGTACTTC

V gene: TRBV20-1
D gene: .
J gene: TRBJ2-5
clone size: many
CDR3 protein: CSARALQETQYF
CDR3 DNA: TGCAGTGCTAGAGCTCTGCAAGAGACCCAGTACTTC

V gene: TRBV5-1
D gene: .
J gene: TRBJ2-3
clone size: many
CDR3 protein: CASSASGDFGWDTQYF
CDR3 DNA: TGCGCCAGCAGTGCTTCAGGGGACTTCGGCTGGGATACGCAGTATTTT

V gene: TRBV5-1
D gene: .
J gene: TRBJ2-2
clone size: many
CDR3 protein: CASRPGDLSTGELFF
CDR3 DNA: TGCGCCAGCAGGCCTGGGGACTTGTCTACCGGGGAGCTGTTTTTT

V gene: TRBV7-2
D gene: .
J gene: TRBJ2-7
clone size: many
CDR3 protein: CASSPRLYEQYF
CDR3 DNA: TGTGCCAGCAGCCCCCGTCTTTACGAGCAGTACTTC

V gene: TRBV12-3/TRBV12-4
D gene: TRBD1
J gene: TRBJ2-3
clone size: .
CDR3 protein: CASRLTGGEDTQYF
CDR3 DNA: TGTGCCAGCAGACTTACAGGGGGCGAAGATACGCAGTATTTT